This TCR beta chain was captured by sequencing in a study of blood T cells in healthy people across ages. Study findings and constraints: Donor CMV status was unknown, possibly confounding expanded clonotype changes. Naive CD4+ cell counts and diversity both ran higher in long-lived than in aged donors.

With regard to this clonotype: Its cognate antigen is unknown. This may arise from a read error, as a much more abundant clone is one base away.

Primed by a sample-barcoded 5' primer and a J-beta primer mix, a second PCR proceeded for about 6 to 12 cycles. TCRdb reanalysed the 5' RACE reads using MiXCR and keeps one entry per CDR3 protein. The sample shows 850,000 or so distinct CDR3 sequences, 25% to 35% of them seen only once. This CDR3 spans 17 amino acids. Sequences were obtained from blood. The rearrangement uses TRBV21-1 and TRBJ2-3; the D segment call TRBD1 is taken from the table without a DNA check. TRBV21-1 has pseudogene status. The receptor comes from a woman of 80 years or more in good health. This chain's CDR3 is CASSKVVDRGGTDTQYF. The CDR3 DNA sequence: TGTGCCAGCAGCAAAGTGGTGGACAGGGGGGGAACAGATACGCAGTATTTT.